The T cell receptor beta chain under discussion was sequenced for a study of T cells in Graves' hyperthyroidism and ophthalmopathy. The wider study: Peripheral blood samples were taken at initial diagnosis, prior to any treatment.

Amplification of TCR beta CDR3 regions was performed using RNA transcripts as template. The HTBI primer set drove a first-round RT-PCR of the TCR CDR3. A single record per CDR3 protein comes from TCRdb applying MiXCR to the multiplex PCR reads. This sample yields fewer than 550,000 distinct CDR3 sequences, of which around a sixth are seen a single time; 13% to 15% belongs to the top ten. The germline V gene has CDR1 SGHRS and CDR2 YFSETQ. V was trimmed by 0 bases and J by 0 bases, leaving 13 bases between them. CDR3 length equals 17 residues. In this sample, this clonotype turned up many times. These patients, aged 18 to 65, had recently diagnosed hyperthyroidism lasting under 2 months.

The chain joins TRBV5-1 to TRBJ1-3; D gene unclear. The clonotype originates from a woman aged 18-35 years with Graves' hyperthyroidism. Specimen: blood. In DNA form, the CDR3 reads TGCGCCAGCAGCTTGGAAGGAGCTGGAGGCTCTGGAAACACCATATATTTT. As protein: CASSLEGAGGSGNTIYF. Using reference TRBV5-1 and TRBJ1-3 for the parts outside the CDR3, the full variable domain is KAGVTQTPRYLIKTRGQQVTLSCSPISGHRSVSWYQQTPGQGLQFLFEYFSETQRNKGNFPGRFSGRQFSNSRSEMNVSTLELGDSALYLCASSLEGAGGSGNTIYFGEGSWLTVV.